Here is one TCR beta chain with its context. Its antigen is still unknown. This specimen comes from a study of cytomegalovirus exposure and HLA in healthy donors. Study-wide results and limits: A later analysis linked a missense DCLRE1C variant to TCR beta V- and J-gene trimming. Researchers reported that a few CMV-associated chains were confirmed in vitro as CMV antigen-specific. Per a prior analysis, the majority of TCR beta V segments were productive roughly 90% or roughly 30% of the time.

The V gene's germline CDR1 is SGHRS and CDR2 YFSETQ. J gave up 0 bases and V 5 bases, and 8 bases lay outside the gene matches. The CDR3 consists of 16 residues. The PCR was carried out with 60 Vbeta primers and 13 Jbeta primers. Produced via immunoSEQ multiplex PCR; TCRdb's table is partial and in-frame only. The sample has some 98,000 clones, around 80% seen once; the top ten hold approximately 1.5%. The source of this sequence is a man aged 35 to 55 in good health and CMV-seronegative. The sequencing sample was made of PBMCs. This sequence joins TRBV5-1 and TRBJ2-1, with TRBD2 identical over 7 bases. The CDR3 region is CASSKASGSSYNEQFF. In nucleotides, the CDR3 is TGCGCCAGCAGTAAGGCTAGCGGCAGCTCCTACAATGAGCAGTTCTTC.